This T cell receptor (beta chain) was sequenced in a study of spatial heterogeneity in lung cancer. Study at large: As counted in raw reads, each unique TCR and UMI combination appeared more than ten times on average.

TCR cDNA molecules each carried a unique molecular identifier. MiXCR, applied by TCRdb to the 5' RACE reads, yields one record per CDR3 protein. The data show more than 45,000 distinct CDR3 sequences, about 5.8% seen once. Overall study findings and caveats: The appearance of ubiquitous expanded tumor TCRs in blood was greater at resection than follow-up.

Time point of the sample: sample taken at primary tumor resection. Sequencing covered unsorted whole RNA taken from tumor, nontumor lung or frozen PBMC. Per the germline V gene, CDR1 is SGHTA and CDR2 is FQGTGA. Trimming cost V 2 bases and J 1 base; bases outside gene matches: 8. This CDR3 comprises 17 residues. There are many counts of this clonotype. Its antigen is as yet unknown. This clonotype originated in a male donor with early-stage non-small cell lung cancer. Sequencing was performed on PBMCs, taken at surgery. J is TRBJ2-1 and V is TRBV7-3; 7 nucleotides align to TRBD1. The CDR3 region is CASSLVGQDNSYNEQFF. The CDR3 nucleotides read TGTGCCAGCAGCTTAGTTGGACAGGATAATTCCTACAATGAGCAGTTCTTC.